These 30 T cell receptor beta chains were all obtained from the same sample, sequenced in a study of T cell responses to AZD1222 COVID-19 vaccine. Data came from immunoSEQ multiplex PCR; TCRdb stores just in-frame clones and leaves some out. The profile shows more than 150,000 clones, approximately 90% of them singletons. Sequencing was performed on peripheral blood, taken on day 0 of AZD1222 vaccination. These receptors were obtained from an adult in good health.

This clone was observed a single time. The V call is TRBV18, the J call TRBJ2-1; weak D call: TRBD2 (6 bases). V was clipped by 6 bases and J by 9 bases, with 12 bases between them. The CDR3 totals 12 residues. Looked up from germline, CDR1 is KGHSH and CDR2 is LQKENI. CDR3 loop: CASSTPTSEQFF. CDR3 sequence (DNA): TGTGCCAGCTCTACTCCGACTAGTGAGCAGTTCTTC.

V gene TRBV2 combines with J gene TRBJ1-2; 8 bases align to TRBD1. The V and J ends lost 6 bases and 6 bases, in that order; junction bases with no gene match: 9. This CDR3 has 14 amino acids. Germline lookup yields CDR1 SNHLY and CDR2 FYNNEI. The CDR3 loop reads CASSGRTGSNGYTF. The CDR3 coding sequence is TGTGCCAGCAGCGGAAGGACAGGGAGTAATGGCTACACCTTC.

Only one count was recorded for this clone. The V call is TRBV6-5, the J call TRBJ1-1; D call uncertain. The CDR3 contains 14 residues. Germline loops: CDR1 MNHEY, CDR2 SVGAGI. V was cut by 5 bases and J by 0 bases, with 10 bases left in between. Here the CDR3 reads CASSKSLVNTEAFF. CDR3 nucleotides: TGTGCCAGCAGTAAGTCCCTGGTGAACACTGAAGCTTTCTTT.

The CDR3 DNA follows: TGTGCCAGCAGCCATGGGCCGGGACAGGGGTCTTACGAGCAGTACTTC. Translated, it gives CASSHGPGQGSYEQYF. The V gene is TRBV4-2, the J gene TRBJ2-7; TRBD1 aligns across 10 bases. The CDR3 has 16 residues. Trimming took 3 bases from V and 4 from J; bases not matched to a gene: 9. CDR1 and CDR2 from the germline V gene are LGHNA and YNFKEQ.

The CDR3 reads CSVEVTLRAFF. The CDR3 nucleotides read TGCAGCGTCGAGGTGACCCTGCGGGCTTTCTTT. The V gene is TRBV29-1, the J gene TRBJ1-1; D not certain. CDR1 is SQVTM, CDR2 ANQGSEA, per germline. The CDR3 runs 11 residues. V lost 6 bases and J 11 bases, leaving 16 bases between the germline ends.

The chain employs TRBV7-6 and TRBJ2-1, with 9 bases fitting TRBD2. V shed 5 bases, J shed 7 bases, and the junction held 12 bases outside the gene matches. Germline CDR1 SGHVS, CDR2 FNYEAQ. The CDR3 extends over 16 amino acids. CDR3: CASSASPGLARNEQFF. The CDR3 region has the DNA TGTGCCAGCAGCGCTTCACCGGGACTAGCTCGTAATGAGCAGTTCTTC.

The chain combines TRBV9 with TRBJ2-6, with 10 positions matching TRBD1. CDR3 length equals 17 residues. Per the germline V gene, CDR1 is SGDLS and CDR2 is YYNGEE. J lost 0 bases, V lost 0 bases, and 0 bases had no gene match. The CDR3 loop reads CASSVGTGGSGANVLTF. CDR3 DNA: TGTGCCAGCAGCGTAGGGACAGGGGGCTCTGGGGCCAACGTCCTGACTTTC.

The chain couples TRBV19 to TRBJ2-2, with a tentative D call TRBD1 (5 bases). CDR1 is LNHDA, CDR2 SQIVND, per germline (reference sequence). CDR3 length: 15 amino acids. V was pared by 2 bases and J by 6 bases, with 13 bases between. The CDR3 is CASSILGPTPGELFF. The CDR3, as DNA: TGTGCCAGTAGTATATTGGGGCCCACACCCGGGGAGCTGTTTTTT.

The chain employs TRBV5-1 and TRBJ2-2; 9 nucleotides agree with TRBD1. Germline V gene sequence: CDR1 SGHRS, CDR2 YFSETQ. The V segment lost 5 bases and the J segment 2 bases; nucleotides outside the gene matches: 4. The CDR3 has 15 amino acids. CDR3 in DNA: TGCGCCAGCAGGAGGGACAGGGTCAACACCGGGGAGCTGTTTTTT. Protein product: CASRRDRVNTGELFF.

The rearrangement uses TRBV9 and TRBJ2-1, with 11 bases identical to TRBD1. Losses at the gene ends were 4 bases for V and 0 bases for J; bases not matched to a gene: 3. Looked up from germline, CDR1 is SGDLS and CDR2 is YYNGEE. The CDR3 covers 16 residues. The CDR3 nucleotides are TGTGCCAGCAGCCCCGGGACAGGGGGCTCCTACAATGAGCAGTTCTTC. Residues: CASSPGTGGSYNEQFF.

The rearrangement joins TRBV24-1 to TRBJ2-1; D gene ambiguous. V was cut by 5 bases and J by 8 bases, with 15 bases left in between. The CDR3 sequence is 14 residues long. The germline V gene has CDR1 KGHDR and CDR2 SFDVKD. The DNA for the CDR3 is TGTGCCACCAGTGGTTTCTTAGGGCTCGATGAGCAGTTCTTC. It specifies CATSGFLGLDEQFF.

The chain links TRBV11-2 to TRBJ2-1, with TRBD1 matching over 7 bases. Germline V gives CDR1 SGHAT, CDR2 FQNNGV. Germline trimming cut 2 bases from V and 7 bases from J; bases unmatched to any gene: 5. The length of the CDR3 is 14 residues. CDR3 loop: CASSLNRGGNEQFF. CDR3 bases: TGTGCCAGCAGCTTAAACAGGGGCGGGAATGAGCAGTTCTTC.

The V gene is TRBV28, the J gene TRBJ2-7; D is unclear. V lost 2 bases, J lost 2 bases, and 13 bases lay in between. The CDR3 totals 15 residues. Germline CDR1 reads MDHEN; CDR2 reads SYDVKM. CDR3 residues: CASSLGFLLPYEQYF. The CDR3 region has the DNA TGTGCCAGCAGTTTAGGTTTCCTACTACCCTACGAGCAGTACTTC.

V is TRBV6-5 and J is TRBJ1-2, with TRBD1 matching 7 bases. Germline CDR1 reads MNHEY; CDR2 reads SVGAGI. The CDR3 loop spans 15 amino acids. Trimming cost V 1 base and J 1 base; bases outside gene matches: 3. This chain's CDR3 is CASSYFQGDNYGYTF. As DNA, the CDR3 is TGTGCCAGCAGTTACTTCCAGGGGGATAACTATGGCTACACCTTC.

This chain links TRBV7-2 with TRBJ1-1, with D tentatively TRBD1 (5 bases). V gave up 1 base and J gave up 1 base, with 7 bases separating them. The germline CDR1 and CDR2 sequences are SGHTA and FQGNSA. The CDR3 runs 14 residues. The CDR3 is CASSLGRANTEAFF. CDR3 DNA sequence: TGTGCCAGCAGCTTAGGCAGGGCGAACACTGAAGCTTTCTTT.

The chain is built from TRBV7-2 and TRBJ2-7, with D tentatively TRBD2 (5 bases). The germline V gene encodes CDR1 SGHTA and CDR2 FQGNSA. Trimming removed 5 bases at V and 1 base at J, with 18 bases between. CDR3 length: 16 residues. The CDR3 bases are TGTGCCAGCAGCCCACGTGGGGTAGCGCGATCCTACGAGCAGTACTTC. This encodes CASSPRGVARSYEQYF.

The chain combines TRBV2 with TRBJ1-1; D is possibly TRBD1 (6 bases). V lost 2 bases and J lost 11, with 12 bases in between. There are 12 residues in the CDR3. CDR1 is SNHLY and CDR2 is FYNNEI in the germline V gene. CDR3 sequence: CASSEYTGTAFF. CDR3 sequence (DNA): TGTGCCAGCAGTGAATACACAGGGACGGCTTTCTTT.

The chain joins TRBV3-1 (or the pseudogene TRBV3-2) to TRBJ1-5; possible D gene TRBD1, 5 bases. Germline values: CDR1 LGHDT, CDR2 YNNKEL (reference sequence). V was shortened by 4 bases and J by 3 bases, with 10 bases between the two germline ends. The CDR3 contains 14 residues. DNA of the CDR3: TGTGCCAGCAGCCCGGGGCAGGTCAATCAGCCCCAGCATTTT. Protein: CASSPGQVNQPQHF.

The rearrangement joins TRBV24-1 to TRBJ2-5; 10 bases are a match to TRBD2. V lost 1 base and J lost 3; bases outside the gene matches: 1. Germline lookup yields CDR1 KGHDR and CDR2 SFDVKD. The CDR3 has 15 amino acids. In DNA, the CDR3 is TGTGCCACCAGTGATTTCCTAGCGGGGGAAGAGACCCAGTACTTC. Translating gives CATSDFLAGEETQYF.

The rearrangement uses TRBV29-1 and TRBJ1-1; the D is unclear. The CDR3 is 12 amino acids. The V gene's germline CDR1 is SQVTM and CDR2 ANQGSEA. The V and J ends lost 4 bases and 7 bases respectively, with 13 bases between them. For the CDR3, the DNA is TGCAGCGTTGCGCCCCGACCCCTTGAAGCTTTCTTT. Its protein product is CSVAPRPLEAFF.

The chain has TRBV6-4 and TRBJ1-1; D remains unclear. Germline V gives CDR1 MRHNA, CDR2 SNTAGT. V gave up 4 bases and J gave up 0 bases, with 9 bases separating them. The CDR3 covers 14 residues. This chain's CDR3 is CASSVGPMNTEAFF. The CDR3, as DNA: TGTGCCAGCAGTGTCGGACCTATGAACACTGAAGCTTTCTTT.

The chain links TRBV19 to TRBJ1-2; the match to TRBD1 covers 7 bases. CDR1 is LNHDA, CDR2 SQIVND, per germline (reference sequence). V lost 7 bases and J lost 5; bases outside the gene matches: 7. CDR3 length: 13 amino acids. The CDR3 bases are TGTGCCAGTACCCTGGGACAGTCTTATGGCTACACCTTC. Protein: CASTLGQSYGYTF. Complete variable domain (other parts from reference TRBV19 and TRBJ1-2): DGGITQSPKYLFRKEGQNVTLSCEQNLNHDAMYWYRQDPGQGLRLIYYSQIVNDFQKGDIAEGYSVSREKKESFPLTVTSAQKNPTAFYLCASTLGQSYGYTFGSGTRLTVV.

The rearrangement uses TRBV4-3 and TRBJ2-3, with 9 positions matching TRBD2. The CDR3 has 17 amino acids. Trimming at V came to 0 bases and at J to 4 bases, leaving 8 bases not matched to a gene. From germline, CDR1 is LGHNA and CDR2 YSLEER. The CDR3 region is CASSQDAAGGYSDTQYF. For the CDR3, the DNA is TGCGCCAGCAGCCAAGATGCGGCGGGAGGGTATTCAGATACGCAGTATTTT.

V gene TRBV28 combines with J gene TRBJ2-3; TRBD2 aligns across 11 bases. This CDR3 spans 16 amino acids. The germline gives CDR1 MDHEN, CDR2 SYDVKM. The V gene end was trimmed by 8 bases and the J gene end by 3 bases; junction bases not matched to a gene: 10. CDR3 protein: CASGLASGRMTDTQYF. The CDR3 DNA is TGTGCCAGCGGGTTGGCTAGCGGGAGGATGACAGATACGCAGTATTTT.

The gene calls are TRBV25-1 and TRBJ1-1; D is ambiguous. CDR3 size: 17 residues. The germline V gene encodes CDR1 MGHDK and CDR2 SYGVNS. V was clipped by 8 bases and J by 4 bases, with 26 bases between them. The CDR3 sequence is CASGPRMGSSSGTEAFF. Written as DNA, the CDR3 is TGTGCCAGCGGACCGCGAATGGGGTCATCGAGTGGCACTGAAGCTTTCTTT.

This clone is judged medium-sized (0.01 to 0.1%). The CDR3 protein is CASSDSNRGGTEAFF. CDR3 nucleotide sequence: TGTGCCAGCAGTGACTCAAATAGGGGGGGGACTGAAGCTTTCTTT. The genes are TRBV25-1 and TRBJ1-1; perhaps TRBD1 as D (6 bases). Trimming took off 3 bases at V and 5 bases at J, with 16 bases between the two ends. Germline values: CDR1 MGHDK, CDR2 SYGVNS. This CDR3 comprises 15 residues.

The chain is built from TRBV10-3 and TRBJ1-1; weak D call: TRBD1 (6 bases). This CDR3 spans 14 amino acids. V lost 3 bases and J lost 11, with 19 bases in between. Germline-derived CDR1 and CDR2 are ENHRY and SYGVKD. The chain's CDR3 is CAISDSDRPEGAFF. The CDR3, as DNA: TGTGCCATCAGTGATTCTGACAGGCCCGAGGGGGCTTTCTTT.

The V and J genes are TRBV5-8 and TRBJ2-7; D not certain. This CDR3 is built from 14 residues. Between the trimmed V and J ends, which lost 3 bases and 2 bases, there was a span of 12 bases. Per the germline V gene, CDR1 is SGHTS and CDR2 is YDEGEE. CDR3 sequence: CASSYRVPPYEQYF. DNA for the CDR3: TGTGCCAGCAGCTACCGGGTTCCTCCCTACGAGCAGTACTTC.

This clone was observed once. The chain recombines TRBV5-6 with TRBJ1-1, with D unresolved. V was cut by 0 bases and J by 1 base, with 10 bases left in between. The CDR3 contains 15 residues. In germline, CDR1 is SGHDT, CDR2 YYEEEE. The CDR3: CASSLGPLGNTEAFF. The CDR3 region has the DNA TGTGCCAGCAGCTTGGGTCCCTTGGGGAACACTGAAGCTTTCTTT.

This chain joins TRBV9 and TRBJ2-1, with a weak D call TRBD2 (5 bases). The CDR3 contains 15 residues. Trimming pared 0 bases from V and 3 bases from J, leaving 10 bases between. CDR1 is SGDLS, CDR2 YYNGEE, per germline. The CDR3 sequence: CASSVGDYHYNEQFF. The CDR3, as DNA: TGTGCCAGCAGCGTAGGAGACTACCACTACAATGAGCAGTTCTTC.